This entry is about one TCR beta chain. The method was immunoSEQ multiplex PCR; TCRdb's version includes in-frame clones alone and lacks a portion of them. The data hold more than 85,000 clones, with around 90% observed a single time. This entry comes from a study of T cell responses to AZD1222 COVID-19 vaccine. V was cut by 2 bases and J by 5 bases, with 15 bases left in between. The germline CDR1 and CDR2 sequences are MGHRA and YSYEKL. The CDR3 covers 15 residues. The TCR originated in an adult in good health. The specimen was peripheral blood, collected on day 0 of AZD1222 vaccination. The V call is TRBV4-1, the J call TRBJ2-5; D is perhaps TRBD2 (6 bases). CDR3 sequence: CASSQTRRAEETQYF. For the CDR3, the DNA is TGCGCCAGCAGCCAAACCCGGAGGGCAGAGGAGACCCAGTACTTC.